This paragraph covers one T cell receptor beta chain sequence. The target of this receptor is not known. No base qualities exist here, and no much larger clone lies one base off it. This sample was included in a study of shared clonotypes between healthy human individuals (dated by TCRdb to 2020 to 2022). Describing the broader study: The cohort included a few men and a couple of women between 18 and 49 years of age. Between about 0.85 and 9.5 billion PBMCs per donor were obtained by leukapheresis. To increase sequencing depth and limit assay-specific biases, TCR repertoire library preparation and sequencing were carried out by different laboratories using diverse techniques. Blood TCR repertoires of four to six healthy adults were deeply sequenced to estimate repertoire size and the extent of clonotype sharing between individuals. For each donor, three plates each were used for CD4 naive and CD4 memory, two plates were used for CD8 naive, and one plate was used for CD8 memory.

The donors were healthy, HIV-negative adults with no recently reported acute infections or vaccinations. All donors were Caucasian adults living in Nashville, Tennessee, USA. CD8 memory samples combined magnetically selected CD45RO+ cells with CCR7-negative CD45RA+ effector memory (TemRA) cells. After blood collection by leukapheresis, PBMCs were isolated using Ficoll-Histopaque density gradient centrifugation and then cryopreserved in the vapor phase of liquid nitrogen. Analytical flow cytometry was used to check the purity and quantity of each magnetically sorted T cell population. From each sorted fraction, genomic DNA was isolated and quantified by UV absorbance on a Nanodrop 2000c. Study-wide conclusions, independent of this receptor: Naive subsets generally had larger estimated clonotype richness than memory subsets. Sampling was restricted to blood, and TCR repertoires in tissues likely differ from the TCR repertoires found in blood. Even with the large sequencing depth, rarefaction of the sorted-subset datasets indicated that sequencing was incomplete. When a few donors were compared, the shared fraction of clonotypes was around 5.1% for naive CD4, approximately 3.5% for naive CD8, 2% to 2.5% for memory CD4, and less than 0.45% for memory CD8. Clonotypes shared by all four sorted-subset donors showed higher generation probabilities than non-shared clonotypes. Because the study included only a small number of donors, the genetic and exposure-history diversity represented was limited. Pairwise subsampling led to the expectation that sequencing depth would affect the degree of clonotype sharing among donors.

Using the deep immunoSEQ assay, TCR CDR3 regions were amplified from genomic DNA by multiplex PCR. Extracted genomic DNA from each cell subset was distributed evenly across all wells of several immunoSEQ 96-well plates, and each plate was treated as a replicate. For sorted subsets, about 220 ng of genomic DNA, equivalent to around 29,000 T cell genomes, went into each replicate PCR. Purified libraries were quantified with a Qubit 3.0 fluorometer, sized on a Bioanalyzer 2100, and re-quantified with the KAPA Library Quantification kit. Every immunoSEQ 96-well plate was sequenced on a separate single-read 150-cycle Illumina NextSeq 550 flow cell. As for the authors' bioinformatics: Because only junctional sequences without quality scores were contained in the immunoSEQ output, filtering matching that applied to full-length reads could not be performed. To assign V/J genes and CDR3, sequences were annotated using PyIR, a Python wrapper for IgBLAST v1.9, with IMGT germline references. Reads were filtered out if the reads had weak V/J assignments (E-value above 1e-6), no CDR3, stop codons, out-of-frame junctions, or ambiguous translated residues. V3J clonotypes were defined as sequences sharing the same inferred V gene, J gene, and CDR3 amino acid sequence. Percentage overlap between repertoires was calculated by dividing the number of shared unique clonotypes by the size of the smaller repertoire. Three approaches were used to assess repertoire richness: RTK rarefaction, the Chao1 estimator, and Recon v2.1 estimates of unobserved clonotypes. Generation probabilities for all TCRbeta clonotypes obtained by the gDNA method from a handful of donors were computed using OLGA. Drawn from immuneACCESS, this table holds only the in-frame rearrangements with V and J called that TCRdb kept. Clones are partly lost; checked studies trace under half to an unresolved V gene and leave the rest unexplained. The V and J calls and clone size were taken over from that table, and D and trimming were inferred from the DNA. The sample includes about 380,000 clones, with 90% to 98% observed a single time. The ten largest clones capture around 0.3% of the sample.

The germline V gene (reference sequence) gives CDR1 as SEHNR and CDR2 as FQNEAQ. The CDR3 runs 15 amino acids, cysteine and phenylalanine included. The kept DNA is CDR3 alone, 45 bases in frame from the first base. The junction carries 16 bases between V and J, which are trimmed by 6 bases and 5 bases respectively. The sequence came from a man aged 25-45 years in good health. Sequencing input: memory CD8+ T cells sorted from blood. The cell subset or site label corresponds to: CD45RO+ cells pooled with CCR7-negative TemRA cells. The sequence joins TRBV7-9 to TRBJ2-2, with TRBD1 as a weak D call on 6 bases. For the CDR3, the sequence is CASRSLQGLTGELFF. The DNA reads TGTGCCAGCAGGAGCCTACAGGGCCTAACCGGGGAGCTGTTTTTT.